A single sample is the source of the 21 T cell receptor beta chains below, sequenced in a study of T cell repertoires in cytomegalovirus infection. TCRdb re-analysed the reads in MiXCR, keeping a single row per CDR3 protein. Of some 450,000 distinct CDR3 sequences listed, approximately 31% were seen once; the top ten hold about 13%. Sequenced sample: PBMCs. The source is a human donor in good health (CMV status not recorded). Some clones in this sample may be carry-over from other donors' samples.

The chain is built from TRBV3-1 and TRBJ2-2; 9 bases are shared with TRBD1. J was trimmed by 10 bases and V by 4 bases; bases with no gene match: 13. The CDR3 runs 16 residues. Per the germline V gene, CDR1 is LGHDT and CDR2 is YNNKEL (reference sequence). This CDR3 is CASSPYRGLSAEELFF. In DNA form, the CDR3 reads TGTGCCAGCAGCCCCTACAGGGGGCTAAGCGCCGAGGAGCTGTTTTTT.

This clonotype has at least ten counts. This chain connects TRBV7-2 to TRBJ2-1, with TRBD2 identical over 8 bases. The V gene's germline CDR1 is SGHTA and CDR2 FQGNSA. CDR3 size: 14 residues. After removal of 3 bases from V and 9 bases from J, the junction contained 7 bases not matched to a gene. The CDR3 loop reads CASSFPGGTGEQFF. The DNA for the CDR3 is TGTGCCAGCAGCTTCCCGGGGGGGACGGGTGAGCAGTTCTTC.

The table lists this clonotype with a count of one. Just one base apart from a much larger clone, this may be a read error. As the CDR3 is not closed by the conserved phenylalanine or tryptophan, this likely results from a read error. The rearrangement links TRBV2 to TRBJ2-1; TRBD1 might be the D (6 bases). Trimming took 0 bases from V and 11 from J, leaving 17 bases between them. The CDR3 extends over 15 amino acids. CDR1 is SNHLY, CDR2 FYNNEI, per germline. CDR3 residues: CASSEALRGGGKQFL. The CDR3 DNA reads TGTGCCAGCAGTGAAGCGCTCCGAGGGGGTGGTAAGCAGTTCTTA.

The rearrangement uses TRBV28 and TRBJ1-4, with D possibly being TRBD1 (5 bases). V lost 5 bases and J lost 8, with 18 bases in between. This CDR3 has 15 residues. Per the germline V gene, CDR1 is MDHEN and CDR2 is SYDVKM. The DNA for the CDR3 is TGTGCCAGCAGTCCCGGGACTTCCCTCTGGGAAAAACTGTTTTTT. Protein sequence: CASSPGTSLWEKLFF.

This clonotype appeared many times. The V gene is TRBV7-8, the J gene TRBJ2-7; D may correspond to TRBD1 or TRBD2 (5 bases each). V was cut by 5 bases and J by 7 bases, with 24 bases left in between. The CDR3 totals 16 residues. CDR1 and CDR2 from the germline V gene are SGHVS and FQNEAQ. CDR3 nucleotides: TGTGCCAGCAGCCAGACAGATGCAGTCCCTACGGGGGAGCAGTACTTC. Its protein is CASSQTDAVPTGEQYF.

The chain recombines TRBV4-1 with TRBJ1-1; 9 bases align to TRBD1. The CDR3 loop spans 15 amino acids. Germline CDR1 and CDR2: MGHRA and YSYEKL. Germline trimming cut 3 bases from V and 2 bases from J; bases unmatched to any gene: 4. This CDR3 reads CASSQTTGGNTEAFF. As DNA, the CDR3 is TGCGCCAGCAGCCAGACAACAGGGGGCAACACTGAAGCTTTCTTT.

The V call is TRBV24-1, the J call TRBJ2-2; TRBD1 matches at 7 bases. The CDR3 totals 14 residues. Germline V gene lookup returns CDR1 KGHDR and CDR2 SFDVKD. After removal of 5 bases from V and 4 bases from J, the junction contained 3 bases not matched to a gene. CDR3 in DNA: TGTGCCACCAGTGGATCAGGGGGCACCGGGGAGCTGTTTTTT. As protein: CATSGSGGTGELFF.

This CDR3 is CASSPFPGQPGGQFF. In DNA form, the CDR3 reads TGTGCCAGCAGCCCTTTTCCGGGACAGCCGGGAGGGCAGTTCTTC. The chain has TRBV7-9 and TRBJ2-1; D is possibly TRBD1 or TRBD2 (7 bases each). The CDR3 is 15 amino acids. The ends were cut back, 5 bases at V and 12 bases at J, with 23 bases in the middle. Germline lookup yields CDR1 SEHNR and CDR2 FQNEAQ (reference sequence).

The chain joins TRBV7-6 to TRBJ2-7; D gene unclear. Per the germline V gene, CDR1 is SGHVS and CDR2 is FNYEAQ. V was cut by 5 bases and J by 0 bases, with 11 bases left in between. The CDR3 extends over 14 amino acids. The CDR3 bases are TGTGCCAGCAGCCCAGGCGCTACCTCCTACGAGCAGTACTTC. Its translation: CASSPGATSYEQYF. The full variable domain, with the rest looked up from reference TRBV7-6 and TRBJ2-7, is GAGVSQSPRYKVTKRGQDVALRCDPISGHVSLYWYRQALGQGPEFLTYFNYEAQQDKSGLPNDRFSAERPEGSISTLTIQRTEQRDSAMYRCASSPGATSYEQYFGPGTRLTVT.

This chain joins TRBV6-5 and TRBJ2-1; the D call may be TRBD1 or TRBD2 (5 bases each). Germline-derived CDR1 and CDR2 are MNHEY and SVGAGI. CDR3 size: 14 residues. V lost 4 bases and J 8 bases, leaving 15 bases between the germline ends. CDR3 amino acids: CASSFPGPSHEQFF. The CDR3 coding sequence is TGTGCCAGCAGTTTCCCGGGACCCTCACATGAGCAGTTCTTC.

This clonotype was counted between two and nine times. The rearrangement uses TRBV11-1 and TRBJ2-1; D tentatively fits TRBD1 or TRBD2 (5 bases each). Trimming took off 5 bases at V and 6 bases at J, with 14 bases between the two ends. Per the germline V gene, CDR1 is SGHAT and CDR2 is FQDESV (reference sequence). CDR3 size: 14 residues. The CDR3 sequence is CASSPEGGGNEQFF. The CDR3 DNA follows: TGTGCCAGCAGCCCTGAGGGTGGGGGCAATGAGCAGTTCTTC.

A note on this clonotype: This may be a read error: a much more frequent sequence differs by one nucleotide. This chain uses TRBV7-8 with TRBJ1-5; D is possibly TRBD1 (5 bases). The V gene lost 1 base and the J gene lost 9 bases, with 19 bases spanning the gap. The CDR3 covers 16 residues. Per germline, CDR1 SGHVS and CDR2 FQNEAQ. Here the CDR3 DNA reads TGTGCCAGCAGCTTAGACCGACAGAGGGAAGATCGGCCCCAGCATTTT. This translates into CASSLDRQREDRPQHF. Drawing the rest from reference TRBV7-8 and TRBJ1-5, the complete variable domain is GAGVSQSPRYKVAKRGQDVALRCDPISGHVSLFWYQQALGQGPEFLTYFQNEAQLDKSGLPSDRFFAERPEGSVSTLKIQRTQQEDSAVYLCASSLDRQREDRPQHFGDGTRLSIL.

In its sample, this clonotype was seen a few times. The rearrangement uses TRBV19 and TRBJ1-2; no clear D gene. Per germline, CDR1 LNHDA and CDR2 SQIVND (reference sequence). The CDR3 is 13 amino acids. Trimming removed 5 bases from V and 8 bases from J, with 15 bases in between. The CDR3 sequence: CASSLDGPRGYTF. The DNA of the CDR3 is TGTGCCAGTAGTCTGGACGGCCCGAGGGGCTACACCTTC.

This clonotype was counted between two and nine times. This chain links TRBV5-1 with TRBJ2-7, with D possibly called TRBD1 or TRBD2 (6 bases each). The germline CDR1 and CDR2 sequences are SGHRS and YFSETQ. V was pared by 0 bases and J by 0 bases, with 13 bases between. The CDR3 sequence is 16 residues long. This chain's CDR3 is CASSLDPGAGSYEQYF. The CDR3 DNA reads TGCGCCAGCAGCTTGGATCCGGGGGCCGGCTCCTACGAGCAGTACTTC.

The chain employs TRBV14 and TRBJ2-3, with 9 bases that match TRBD2. The germline CDR1 and CDR2 sequences are SGHDN and FVKESK. V shed 1 base and J 4 bases; nucleotides not matched to a gene: 6. The CDR3 contains 16 residues. As DNA, the CDR3 is TGTGCCAGCAGCCAAGTCGCGGGGGGGGGCCCAGATACGCAGTATTTT. It is translated as CASSQVAGGGPDTQYF.

V and J are TRBV20-1 and TRBJ1-1; D unclear. In germline, CDR1 is DFQATT, CDR2 SNEGSKA (reference sequence). With 1 base removed from V and 7 bases from J, the gap between germline ends came to 13 bases. This CDR3 is 13 amino acids long. The CDR3 DNA reads as TGCAGTGCTAGAGCGGGAGTATACAGTGAAGCTTTCTTT. This encodes CSARAGVYSEAFF.

V is TRBV6-6 and J is TRBJ2-7; the match to TRBD1 covers 9 bases. CDR3 length: 16 amino acids. The germline V gene encodes CDR1 MNHNY and CDR2 SVGAGI (reference sequence). Germline trimming cut 0 bases from V and 2 bases from J; bases unmatched to any gene: 5. CDR3 nucleotides: TGTGCCAGCAGTTACTCTAACGGGACAGGGACCTACGAGCAGTACTTC. Residues: CASSYSNGTGTYEQYF.

This clonotype was seen repeatedly, ten times or more. The rearrangement joins TRBV7-3 to TRBJ2-1, with D perhaps matching TRBD1 (5 bases). V shed 0 bases and J shed 8 bases, with 14 bases lying between them. This CDR3 region has 15 residues. CDR1 is SGHTA and CDR2 is FQGTGA in the germline V gene. The CDR3, as DNA: TGTGCCAGCAGCTTAACCCCCGACAGTCTGGATGAGCAGTTCTTC. Its translation is CASSLTPDSLDEQFF.

This clonotype occurred a few times. As DNA, the CDR3 is TGTGCCAGTAGGACGAAGGGGGCGTTCTCGGGGTATGGCTACACCTTC. This codes for CASRTKGAFSGYGYTF. V and J are TRBV19 and TRBJ1-2, with TRBD1 matching 7 bases. Germline values: CDR1 LNHDA, CDR2 SQIVND (reference sequence). The trim removed 6 bases at V and 5 bases at J, leaving 15 bases unmatched. The CDR3 consists of 16 residues. The full variable domain, with the rest looked up from reference TRBV19 and TRBJ1-2, is DGGITQSPKYLFRKEGQNVTLSCEQNLNHDAMYWYRQDPGQGLRLIYYSQIVNDFQKGDIAEGYSVSREKKESFPLTVTSAQKNPTAFYLCASRTKGAFSGYGYTFGSGTRLTVV.

The chain carries TRBV20-1 and TRBJ2-4, with D perhaps given as TRBD1 or TRBD2 (6 bases each). The CDR3 covers 15 residues. The germline gives CDR1 DFQATT, CDR2 SNEGSKA (reference sequence). V was pared by 0 bases and J by 8 bases, with 17 bases between. In DNA form, the CDR3 reads TGCAGTGCTAGAGATCAAGGGGGGCCTAGGGACATTCAGTACTTC. Residues: CSARDQGGPRDIQYF.

This chain uses TRBV6-5 with TRBJ2-7, with D maybe TRBD1 (6 bases). Trimming removed 6 bases at V and 0 bases at J, with 12 bases between. CDR1 and CDR2 from the germline V gene are MNHEY and SVGAGI. The CDR3 length is 14 residues. The CDR3 nucleotides are TGTGCCAGCAGCCTAGGACAGCACTCCTACGAGCAGTACTTC. Its protein is CASSLGQHSYEQYF.